This T cell receptor beta chain is drawn from a study of cytomegalovirus exposure and HLA in healthy donors (dated by TCRdb to the late 2010s). Some background on the complete study: According to an earlier analysis of 550 to 700 of the donors, about 180 million T cells yielded approximately 120 million unique TCR beta sequences and approximately 300 Gb of sequence data. An early release covering roughly 640 HLA-typed donors comprised about 290 gigabases of sequencing data and around 80 million unique TCR sequences. Among the approximately 430 genotyped donors, 81% belonged to the genetic ancestry cluster associated with self-reported Caucasian donors. The study aimed to test whether cataloging public T cell receptors could reveal signatures of past pathogen exposure. Using immunosequencing, the study profiled T cell repertoires from roughly 650 subjects and related those repertoires to cytomegalovirus serostatus. Along with the approximately 700-subject first cohort, a separate validation cohort of over a hundred different subjects was used. The study combined high-throughput TCR immunosequencing, statistical association of individual TCRs with disease status, and machine learning to predict cytomegalovirus infection status. To study patterns of TCR occurrence, a later analysis re-analyzed previously published TCR beta repertoires from under 750 donors and added high-resolution HLA genotyping. The later analysis used no new phenotypic data to find candidate immune exposures, relying instead on TCR beta sequences and their occurrence across donors. To decide whether each TCR beta V gene segment behaved as functional or pseudogenic, an earlier analysis of fewer than 750 of the donors relied on high-throughput TCR beta sequencing. Donor age, sex, ethnicity and CMV serostatus were compiled alongside the repertoire data. In a later genetic analysis, genome-wide SNP genotypes for about 55% of the roughly 670 donors were used, and that subset was treated as a discovery cohort. Every repertoire in the discovery cohort had been generated on one and the same sequencing platform. Class I and class II HLA loci were covered by the typing at four-digit resolution. The number of donors typed differed by locus, with roughly 629-640 for A, B, C, DRB1 and DQB1, approximately 500 for DQA1, 600 to 610 for DPA1, and 450 to 480 for DPB1. Several DR-DQ haplotypes were handled as single units for association and clustering because linkage in the cohort was strong. Across 398 genotyped donors of the cohort, an average of approximately 240,000 unique TCR beta nucleotide sequences per donor were sequenced, and 15% to 20% of those sequences were non-productive. General findings and caveats noted by the study authors: Compared with equally common non-associated chains, HLA-associated TCR beta chains in a later analysis were more clonally expanded and had lower generation probabilities. Because the 87-base-pair reads could not distinguish some IMGT-functional V segments, including TRBV6-2 and TRBV6-3, those segments were excluded. The authors suggested that the approach could potentially be generalized to other disease states and immunological phenotypes. The only immune exposure information available for the cohort was CMV serostatus. Roughly uniform sequencing depth across donors was assumed in presence/absence analyses, although this assumption may not hold. A few of the identified cytomegalovirus-associated TCR beta chains were confirmed in vitro to be specific for cytomegalovirus antigens. According to a later analysis, parvovirus B19, influenza, CMV and Epstein-Barr virus appeared linked to several top co-occurrence clusters. A later analysis found that most CMV-associated TCR beta chains appeared HLA-restricted, with HLA associations seemingly driven largely by CMV exposure. According to a later genetic analysis, donors in an Asian-associated ancestry cluster had fewer N-insertions in productive TCRs than the approximately 710-donor mean. Because some donors lacked HLA typing at each locus, the association tests relied only on the typed subset. Most TCR sequences were observed very rarely across donors, whereas some public TCRs were present in many individuals. Linkage disequilibrium might explain the correlated functional status among segregating V segments, but an unknown experimental factor could not be excluded. A cluster of highly shared sequence variants was judged likely to represent a technical artifact of the sequencing pipeline. A further reported finding was that TCR beta sequences accurately predicted the HLA-A and HLA-B alleles for most subjects in the first cohort. In a later analysis, TCR association rates were found to vary across HLA loci, with the most associated TCRs seen for DRB1 alleles and the fewest for HLA-C alleles. The cohort was sequenced for TCR beta chains only, and without alpha or paired-chain data the features that could be detected were limited. In a later analysis, over 15,000 TCR beta sequences were associated with specific HLA alleles at a false discovery rate of 0.05. The classifier was reported to diagnose cytomegalovirus status with high specificity and sensitivity in both the original and validation cohorts. A later genetic analysis associated a missense DCLRE1C variant with V-gene and J-gene trimming of TCR beta chains, and an independent cohort replicated the association. Because counts were too low, seventeen rarely observed V segments, including chromosome 9 orphons, were excluded from the earlier analysis of some 540 of the donors. When HLA alleles, especially DR and DQ, strongly co-occurred, attributing TCR associations to individual alleles was difficult. A total of fewer than 200 TCR beta chains were listed by the study as associated with cytomegalovirus. In an earlier analysis of 587 of the donors, most TCR beta V segments were observed in productive rearrangements about 87% or about 30% of the time, broadly matching IMGT annotations.

Note on this clone: The specificity of this receptor is unknown. No base quality information exists; no much larger clone differs at one position.

CDR1 and CDR2, per the germline V gene (reference sequence), are MNHEY and SMNVEV. The CDR3, cysteine through phenylalanine, is 12 amino acids long. Only CDR3 DNA is held: 36 bases, read in frame from base 1. V ends up 8 bases short and J 7 bases short, with an unmatched junction base count of 6. In total, fewer than 750 healthy bone marrow donors made up the cohort. Cohort members were all nominally healthy when sampled, although unrecorded immune exposures were likely present. The donor was CMV seronegative and belonged to the group of roughly 330 seronegative cohort members. Every donor gave a peripheral blood sample, and the peripheral blood mononuclear cells from that sample were used for TCR beta sequencing. The Qiagen DNeasy Blood Extraction Kit was used to extract genomic DNA from the blood cell samples. The library was made by the immunoSEQ multiplex PCR assay. A mixture of 60 forward primers for TCR Vbeta segments and 13 reverse primers for TCR Jbeta segments was used in the multiplex PCR. The CDR3 region of rearranged TCR beta genes was amplified from genomic DNA by a multiplex PCR assay. The amplified TCR beta libraries were sequenced on the Illumina HiSeq System as 87-base-pair reads. On the authors' methods: In a later analysis, 70 million to 95 million unique TCR beta chains were counted across the roughly 700 repertoires, and roughly 11 million of these chains were shared by at least two donors. Raw reads were error-corrected and collapsed into unique sequences with a nearest-neighbor algorithm that merged closely related sequences to remove PCR and sequencing errors. CDR3 sequences were aligned to IMGT reference sequences to assign V, D and J gene segments. For a sequence to be retained, a match of at least six nucleotides was required to both a V gene segment and a J gene segment. Rearrangements were called productive when the CDR3 lacked stop codons and stayed in frame with V and J; all others were non-productive. CDR3 was defined according to IMGT convention as the region running from the second conserved V-encoded cysteine to the conserved J-encoded phenylalanine. The earlier analysis of 550 to 650 of the donors excluded any sequence lacking an unambiguous match to a single V gene segment. In an earlier analysis of 587 of the donors, V segments were called functional above 56.7% productive rearrangements and were called segregating when the between-donor standard deviation exceeded 5%. A statistical classification framework was built for diagnosing cytomegalovirus status from the catalog of TCR beta chain sequences. In a later analysis, TCR nucleotide sequences were compared against IMGT/GENE-DB human TR gene sequences so that V and J genes could be assigned. A later analysis assigned CDR3 sequences and most-parsimonious VDJ recombination scenarios with the TCRdist pipeline. In a later analysis, each TCR beta chain was defined by its CDR3 amino acid sequence together with its V-gene family, and reads lacking a unique V-gene family were excluded. To address suspected cross-contamination and a sequencing artifact, a later analysis removed over 500 highly shared, low-generation-probability nucleotide sequences. In a later analysis, a clonal expansion index was calculated for each public chain from normalized within-repertoire ranks of inferred template counts. In a later analysis, generation probabilities were computed with a VDJ recombination model fitted to out-of-frame rearrangements, and the resulting probabilities were checked against IGoR. Hypergeometric tests were used in a later analysis to score TCR-TCR, TCR-HLA and TCR-CMV co-occurrence, with a repertoire-size bias correction applied to the TCR pairs. False discovery rates were estimated in a later analysis by permuting HLA or CMV assignments 20 times. In a later analysis, co-occurring TCRs were grouped using DBSCAN, with TCRdist sequence similarity added in when clustering inside HLA-allele-positive subsets. Repertoires with fewer than 30,000 or more than 120,000 public chains were left out of co-occurrence clustering, as were a handful of repertoires with anomalous nucleotide sharing. Drawn from immuneACCESS, this table holds only the in-frame rearrangements with V and J called that TCRdb kept. Clones are partly lost; checked studies trace under half to an unresolved V gene and leave the rest unexplained. Clone size and V and J calls were adopted from that table, with D and trimming inferred from the DNA. This sample is represented by fewer than 200,000 clones; roughly four fifths of them were singletons. More than 0.4% of the sample is in the top ten clones.

The clonotype was recovered from a woman in her fifties or sixties in good health and CMV-seronegative. Rearrangement joined TRBV27 to TRBJ2-5, and TRBD1 matches 8 of the central bases. Sequenced sample: PBMCs. The CDR3 protein is CASGQGAATQYF. The nucleotides are TGTGCCAGCGGTCAGGGGGCCGCGACCCAGTACTTC.